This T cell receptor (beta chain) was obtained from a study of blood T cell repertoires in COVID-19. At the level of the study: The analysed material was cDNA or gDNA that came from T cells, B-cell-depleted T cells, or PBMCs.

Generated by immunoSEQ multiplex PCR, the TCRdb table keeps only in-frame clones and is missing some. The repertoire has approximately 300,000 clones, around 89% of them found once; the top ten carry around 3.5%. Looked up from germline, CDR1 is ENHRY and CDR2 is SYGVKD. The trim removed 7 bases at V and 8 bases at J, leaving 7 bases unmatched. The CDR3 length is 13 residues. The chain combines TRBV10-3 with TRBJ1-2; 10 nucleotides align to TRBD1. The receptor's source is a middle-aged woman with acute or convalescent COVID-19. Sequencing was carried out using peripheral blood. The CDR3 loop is CAITRQGAGGYTF. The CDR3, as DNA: TGTGCCATCACCCGACAGGGGGCGGGGGGCTACACCTTC.